The 21 T cell receptor beta chains below come from one sample, sequenced in a study of shared clonotypes between healthy human individuals. The assay was immunoSEQ multiplex PCR, and TCRdb's table has in-frame clones only and misses some. Of 2 million to 2.5 million clones listed, 85% to 95% are singletons. Material for sequencing was naive CD4+ T cells from PBMCs. Subset here: CD45RA+ positively selected. These receptors were obtained from a man between 18 and 35 years old in good health. Some clones in this sample may be carry-over from other donors' samples.

The CDR3 is CASRDSGTPRNIQYF. The CDR3 bases are TGCGCCAGCAGGGATAGCGGGACCCCTCGGAACATTCAGTACTTC. V is TRBV4-1 and J is TRBJ2-4; the match to TRBD2 covers 8 bases. The CDR3 runs 15 residues. Germline lookup yields CDR1 MGHRA and CDR2 YSYEKL. With V trimmed by 6 bases and J by 7 bases, 11 bases remained unmatched.

This sequence joins TRBV5-1 and TRBJ2-5; 7 bases map to TRBD1. V was clipped by 4 bases and J by 6 bases; unmatched bases: 12. This CDR3 region has 15 residues. CDR1 SGHRS and CDR2 YFSETQ come from the germline V gene. CDR3: CASSDGQAGGQTQYF. CDR3 DNA: TGCGCCAGCAGCGACGGACAGGCAGGCGGGCAGACCCAGTACTTC.

The chain has TRBV11-3 and TRBJ2-2; tentatively, D is TRBD1 (5 bases). The V gene lost 5 bases and the J gene lost 3 bases, with 28 bases spanning the gap. Looked up from germline, CDR1 is SGHNT and CDR2 is YENEEA. CDR3 length: 20 amino acids. The CDR3, as DNA: TGTGCCAGCAGCCCCAACCTTCCAGGGCCAATACTCCGCTACACCGGGGAGCTGTTTTTT. As protein: CASSPNLPGPILRYTGELFF.

The V and J genes are TRBV5-1 and TRBJ2-7, with D possibly TRBD1 on 6 matching bases. The CDR3 runs 15 residues. Per germline, CDR1 SGHRS and CDR2 YFSETQ. Trimming stripped 5 bases from V and 4 bases from J, with 19 bases between. The CDR3 loop is CASSSVPRGGYEQYF. The CDR3 DNA sequence: TGCGCCAGCAGTTCGGTGCCTCGAGGGGGATACGAGCAGTACTTC. Looking up the rest from reference TRBV5-1 and TRBJ2-7 gives the full variable domain: KAGVTQTPRYLIKTRGQQVTLSCSPISGHRSVSWYQQTPGQGLQFLFEYFSETQRNKGNFPGRFSGRQFSNSRSEMNVSTLELGDSALYLCASSSVPRGGYEQYFGPGTRLTVT.

The chain uses TRBV7-2 and TRBJ1-5; the D is unclear. The V gene lost 5 bases and the J gene lost 2 bases, with 7 bases spanning the gap. This CDR3 comprises 13 residues. CDR1 is SGHTA and CDR2 is FQGNSA in the germline V gene. CDR3 bases: TGTGCCAGCAGCATGCGGGGCAATCAGCCCCAGCATTTT. The encoded protein is CASSMRGNQPQHF. The whole variable domain, remainder taken from reference TRBV7-2 and TRBJ1-5, is GAGVSQSPSNKVTEKGKDVELRCDPISGHTALYWYRQSLGQGLEFLIYFQGNSAPDKSGLPSDRFSAERTGGSVSTLTIQRTQQEDSAVYLCASSMRGNQPQHFGDGTRLSIL.

The rearrangement joins TRBV4-1 to TRBJ1-4; 7 nucleotides align to TRBD1. After removal of 6 bases from V and 12 bases from J, the junction contained 4 bases not matched to a gene. The CDR3 is 11 residues long. In germline, CDR1 is MGHRA, CDR2 YSYEKL. The CDR3 loop reads CASSRQGQLFF. The CDR3 DNA is TGCGCCAGCAGTCGACAGGGACAACTGTTTTTT.

On this clone: Other DNA variants within this sample encode the same CDR3. This rearrangement joins TRBV6-5 to TRBJ2-7, with D perhaps matching TRBD1 (6 bases). CDR3 length: 15 amino acids. Trimming shortened V by 0 bases and J by 4 bases, and 13 bases separated the two germline ends. Germline V gives CDR1 MNHEY, CDR2 SVGAGI. The CDR3 DNA is TGTGCCAGCAGTTACTCAAGCAGGGGTACTTACGAGCAGTACTTC. Translation: CASSYSSRGTYEQYF.

The chain carries TRBV4-1 and TRBJ2-7; maybe TRBD2 (7 bases). The V end was cut by 9 bases, the J end by 6 bases, with 15 bases between. This CDR3 has 12 residues. Germline V gene data show CDR1 as MGHRA and CDR2 as YSYEKL. CDR3 sequence (DNA): TGCGCCAGGGGAGGGGGGATATGCGAGCAGTACTTC. Its protein product is CARGGGICEQYF.

This clone was seen more than once but under ten times. V usage is TRBV28 and J usage is TRBJ1-1; the D is unclear. This CDR3 region has 15 residues. Germline V gene data show CDR1 as MDHEN and CDR2 as SYDVKM. Between the trimmed V and J ends, which lost 6 bases and 7 bases, there was a span of 21 bases. The CDR3 protein is CASSERSGLMNEAFF. DNA of the CDR3: TGTGCCAGCAGCGAACGATCTGGGCTGATGAATGAAGCTTTCTTT.

On this clone itself: Other DNA sequences in this specimen translate into the identical CDR3. The rearrangement links TRBV7-2 to TRBJ2-1, with D unresolved. This CDR3 has 11 amino acids. V dropped 1 base and J dropped 6 bases, with 1 base sitting between them. The germline CDR1 and CDR2 sequences are SGHTA and FQGNSA. CDR3 region: CASSLVNEQFF. In nucleotides, the CDR3 is TGTGCCAGCAGCTTAGTCAATGAGCAGTTCTTC. The variable domain in full, completed from reference TRBV7-2 and TRBJ2-1, reads GAGVSQSPSNKVTEKGKDVELRCDPISGHTALYWYRQSLGQGLEFLIYFQGNSAPDKSGLPSDRFSAERTGGSVSTLTIQRTQQEDSAVYLCASSLVNEQFFGPGTRLTVL.

The chain links TRBV28 to TRBJ1-2; TRBD1 matches 7 bases. The CDR3 has 18 residues. Trimming cost V 0 bases and J 2 bases; bases outside gene matches: 12. Germline CDR1 MDHEN, CDR2 SYDVKM. This CDR3 is CASSLWGPRTGGNYGYTF. DNA of the CDR3: TGTGCCAGCAGTTTATGGGGGCCCCGGACAGGCGGCAACTATGGCTACACCTTC.

The J gene is TRBJ2-7, the V gene TRBV10-3; D may be TRBD2 (5 bases). The V end lost 11 bases, the J end lost 2 bases, and 22 bases lay between the germline ends. This CDR3 region has 15 residues. Germline loops: CDR1 ENHRY, CDR2 SYGVKD. The CDR3 reads CALRSSSGEPYEQYF. DNA of the CDR3: TGTGCCTTACGTTCTTCGAGCGGAGAGCCCTACGAGCAGTACTTC.

This chain connects TRBV7-2 to TRBJ2-2; possible D gene TRBD2, 5 bases. The germline V and J ends were trimmed by 1 base and 7 bases, with 10 bases remaining between them. The CDR3 loop spans 14 amino acids. Germline V lookup: CDR1 SGHTA, CDR2 FQGNSA. CDR3 residues: CASSLVSEGGELFF. The CDR3 DNA sequence: TGTGCCAGCAGCTTAGTCAGCGAGGGCGGGGAGCTGTTTTTT.

V is TRBV5-1 and J is TRBJ1-6, with 7 bases identical to TRBD1. V was pared by 0 bases and J by 6 bases, with 3 bases of the junction left unmatched. Germline V gene sequence: CDR1 SGHRS, CDR2 YFSETQ. This CDR3 contains 15 residues. CDR3 amino acids: CASSLATGSNSPLHF. The CDR3 coding sequence is TGCGCCAGCAGCTTGGCGACAGGGAGTAATTCACCCCTCCACTTT.

The CDR3 is CASSLASSGQYEQYF. The CDR3 DNA sequence: TGTGCCAGCAGCTTAGCTTCTAGCGGGCAGTACGAGCAGTACTTC. The chain carries TRBV7-6 and TRBJ2-7; 8 nucleotides agree with TRBD2. CDR1 is SGHVS, CDR2 FNYEAQ, per germline. The junction had 5 bases not matched to a gene; V was cut back by 0 bases and J by 4 bases. The CDR3 contains 15 residues. Combining the CDR3 with reference TRBV7-6 and TRBJ2-7 gives the whole variable domain GAGVSQSPRYKVTKRGQDVALRCDPISGHVSLYWYRQALGQGPEFLTYFNYEAQQDKSGLPNDRFSAERPEGSISTLTIQRTEQRDSAMYRCASSLASSGQYEQYFGPGTRLTVT.

The V call is TRBV5-1, the J call TRBJ2-1, with 9 bases identical to TRBD1. The trim removed 6 bases at V and 7 bases at J, leaving 11 bases unmatched. Germline loops: CDR1 SGHRS, CDR2 YFSETQ. The length of the CDR3 is 15 residues. The CDR3 here is CASIAGQGVGNEQFF. The CDR3 DNA sequence: TGCGCCAGCATCGCGGGACAGGGAGTGGGGAATGAGCAGTTCTTC.

The V call is TRBV28, the J call TRBJ1-5; no reliable D call. Germline V gene lookup returns CDR1 MDHEN and CDR2 SYDVKM. Trimming removed 2 bases at V and 4 bases at J, with 9 bases between. The CDR3 extends over 14 amino acids. CDR3 in amino acids: CASSLVADNQPQHF. DNA of the CDR3: TGTGCCAGCAGTTTAGTGGCAGATAATCAGCCCCAGCATTTT.

The chain couples TRBV9 to TRBJ2-1; no clear D gene. Trimming took off 0 bases at V and 5 bases at J, with 9 bases between the two ends. Looked up from germline, CDR1 is SGDLS and CDR2 is YYNGEE. The CDR3 has 14 residues. CDR3 residues: CASSVDPFNNEQFF. CDR3 in DNA: TGTGCCAGCAGCGTAGATCCCTTCAACAATGAGCAGTTCTTC.

In the case of this clone: Different DNA sequences within this sample yield the same CDR3. V gene TRBV6-5 combines with J gene TRBJ1-2; no definite D call. V was clipped by 0 bases and J by 2 bases, with 4 bases between them. This CDR3 spans 13 amino acids. Germline loops: CDR1 MNHEY, CDR2 SVGAGI. CDR3 nucleotide sequence: TGTGCCAGCAGTTACTCGCGGAACTATGGCTACACCTTC. This translates into CASSYSRNYGYTF.

This chain joins TRBV6-5 and TRBJ2-5; D is unresolved. The germline V gene encodes CDR1 MNHEY and CDR2 SVGAGI. V was cut by 5 bases and J by 0 bases, with 1 base left in between. The CDR3 totals 11 residues. CDR3 sequence (DNA): TGTGCCAGCAGTGACCAAGAGACCCAGTACTTC. Translated: CASSDQETQYF.

This sequence joins TRBV30 and TRBJ1-5; no firm D call. CDR3 length: 15 residues. Trimming left V 1 base short and J 0 bases short, with 10 bases between. The V gene's germline CDR1 is GTSNPN and CDR2 SVGIG (reference sequence). The CDR3 here is CAWSDTWNSNQPQHF. The DNA for the CDR3 is TGTGCCTGGAGTGATACTTGGAATAGCAATCAGCCCCAGCATTTT.